This T cell receptor beta chain was identified during a study of cytomegalovirus exposure and HLA in healthy donors. Study-level information: The same platform was used for the 100 to 150 validation repertoires and the approximately 700 first-cohort repertoires, a later analysis reported. Study-wide results and caveats: In vitro confirmation showed a few CMV-associated chains to be CMV antigen specific.

On this clone itself: What it binds is unknown.

The CDR3 is made up of 12 amino acids. From germline, CDR1 is SEHNR and CDR2 FQNEAQ (reference sequence). The data were produced by immunoSEQ multiplex PCR, yet TCRdb's version contains in-frame clones alone and is incomplete. The table lists approximately 73,000 clones, about 95% of them singletons, with 3% to 3.5% in the top ten. This clonotype was obtained from a man between 18 and 35 years old in good health and CMV-seronegative. The sequenced sample consisted of PBMCs. The chain carries TRBV7-9 and TRBJ2-5, with D possibly matching TRBD2 (6 bases). The DNA end is more similar to TRBJ2-7, so the J call may be wrong. The CDR3 reads CASSSEGYEQYF. Written as DNA, the CDR3 is TGTGCCAGCAGCTCGGAGGGGTACGAGCAGTACTTC.